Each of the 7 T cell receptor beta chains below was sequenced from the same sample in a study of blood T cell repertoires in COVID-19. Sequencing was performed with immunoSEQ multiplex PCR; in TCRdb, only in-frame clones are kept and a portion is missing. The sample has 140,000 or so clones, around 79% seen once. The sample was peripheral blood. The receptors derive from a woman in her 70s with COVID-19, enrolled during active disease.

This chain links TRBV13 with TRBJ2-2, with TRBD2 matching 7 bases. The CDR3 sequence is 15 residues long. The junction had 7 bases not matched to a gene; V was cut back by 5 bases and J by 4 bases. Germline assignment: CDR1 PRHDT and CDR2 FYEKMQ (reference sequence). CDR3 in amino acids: CASSHLGRGTGELFF. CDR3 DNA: TGTGCCAGCAGCCACCTAGGGAGGGGCACCGGGGAGCTGTTTTTT.

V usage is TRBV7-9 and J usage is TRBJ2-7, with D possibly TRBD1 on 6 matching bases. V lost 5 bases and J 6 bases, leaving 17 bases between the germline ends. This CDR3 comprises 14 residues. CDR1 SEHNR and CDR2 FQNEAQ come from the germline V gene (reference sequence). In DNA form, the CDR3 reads TGTGCCAGCAGCCCGACTGGGGGCCGTGGCGAGCAGTACTTC. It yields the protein CASSPTGGRGEQYF.

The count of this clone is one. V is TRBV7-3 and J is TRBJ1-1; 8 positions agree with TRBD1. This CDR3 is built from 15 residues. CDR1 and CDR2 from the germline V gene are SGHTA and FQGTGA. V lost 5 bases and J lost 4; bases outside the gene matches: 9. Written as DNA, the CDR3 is TGTGCCAGCAGCCCCCACGGACAGGGTGTCACTGAAGCTTTCTTT. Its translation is CASSPHGQGVTEAFF.

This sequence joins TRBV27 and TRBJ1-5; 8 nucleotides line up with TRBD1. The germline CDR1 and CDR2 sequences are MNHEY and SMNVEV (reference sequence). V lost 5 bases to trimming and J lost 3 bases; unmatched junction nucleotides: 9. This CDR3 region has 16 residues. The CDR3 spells CASSQTGAPSNQPQHF. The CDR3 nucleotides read TGTGCCAGCAGTCAGACAGGGGCGCCTTCCAATCAGCCCCAGCATTTT.

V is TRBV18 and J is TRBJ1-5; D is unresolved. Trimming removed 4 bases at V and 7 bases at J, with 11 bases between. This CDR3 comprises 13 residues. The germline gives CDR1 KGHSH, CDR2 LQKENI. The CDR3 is CASSRGPRQPQHF. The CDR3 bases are TGTGCCAGCTCACGCGGGCCTCGGCAGCCCCAGCATTTT. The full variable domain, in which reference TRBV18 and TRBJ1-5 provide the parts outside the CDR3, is NAGVMQNPRHLVRRRGQEARLRCSPMKGHSHVYWYRQLPEEGLKFMVYLQKENIIDESGMPKERFSAEFPKEGPSILRIQQVVRGDSAAYFCASSRGPRQPQHFGDGTRLSIL.

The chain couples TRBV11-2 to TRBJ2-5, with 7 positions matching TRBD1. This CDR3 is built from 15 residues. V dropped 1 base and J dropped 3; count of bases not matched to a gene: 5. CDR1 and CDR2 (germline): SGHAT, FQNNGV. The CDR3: CASSLGLTGEETQYF. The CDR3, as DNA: TGTGCCAGCAGCTTAGGGTTAACAGGGGAAGAGACCCAGTACTTC.

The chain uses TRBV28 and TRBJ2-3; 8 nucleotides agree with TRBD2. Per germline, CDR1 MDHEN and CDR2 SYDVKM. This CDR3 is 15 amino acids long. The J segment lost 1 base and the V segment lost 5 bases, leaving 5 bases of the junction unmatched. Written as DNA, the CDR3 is TGTGCCAGCAGTCCACCAGCGGGGGGCACAGATACGCAGTATTTT. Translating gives CASSPPAGGTDTQYF.